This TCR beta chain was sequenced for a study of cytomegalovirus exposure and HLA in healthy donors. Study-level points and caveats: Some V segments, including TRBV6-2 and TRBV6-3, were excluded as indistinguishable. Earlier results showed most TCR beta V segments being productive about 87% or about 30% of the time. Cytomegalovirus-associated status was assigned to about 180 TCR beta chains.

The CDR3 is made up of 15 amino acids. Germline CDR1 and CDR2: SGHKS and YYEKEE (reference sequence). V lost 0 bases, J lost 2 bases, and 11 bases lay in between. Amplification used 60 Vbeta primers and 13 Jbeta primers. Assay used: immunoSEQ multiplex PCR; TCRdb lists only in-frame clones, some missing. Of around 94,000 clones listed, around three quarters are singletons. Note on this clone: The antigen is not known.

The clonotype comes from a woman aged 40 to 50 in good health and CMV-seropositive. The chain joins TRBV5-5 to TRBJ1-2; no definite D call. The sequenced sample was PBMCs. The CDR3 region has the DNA TGTGCCAGCAGCTTGGAGGCAGCGGGGAACTATGGCTACACCTTC. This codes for CASSLEAAGNYGYTF.